Below, 4 T cell receptor beta chains from the same sample are listed, as sequenced in a study of cytomegalovirus exposure and HLA in healthy donors. The primer mix had 60 Vbeta and 13 Jbeta primers. Assay: immunoSEQ multiplex PCR; the TCRdb copy retains only in-frame clones and omits some. The table has 100,000 to 150,000 clones, 70% to 85% seen once. Sequencing was performed on PBMCs. These receptors all stem from a female donor in good health and CMV-seronegative.

The chain recombines TRBV7-9 with TRBJ2-7, with 7 bases fitting TRBD1. The V segment lost 4 bases and the J segment 3 bases; nucleotides outside the gene matches: 6. Germline-derived CDR1 and CDR2 are SEHNR and FQNEAQ (reference sequence). The CDR3 covers 14 residues. The CDR3 sequence: CASSSGQIFYEQYF. The CDR3 DNA is TGTGCCAGCAGCTCGGGACAGATATTCTACGAGCAGTACTTC. The complete variable domain, with remaining parts taken from reference TRBV7-9 and TRBJ2-7, reads DTGVSQNPRHKITKRGQNVTFRCDPISEHNRLYWYRQTLGQGPEFLTYFQNEAQLEKSRLLSDRFSAERPKGSFSTLEIQRTEQGDSAMYLCASSSGQIFYEQYFGPGTRLTVT.

The V call is TRBV4-1, the J call TRBJ2-5; TRBD2 is a possible D gene (5 bases). This CDR3 region has 14 residues. The germline CDR1 and CDR2 sequences are MGHRA and YSYEKL. Trimming took off 3 bases at V and 4 bases at J, with 12 bases between the two ends. CDR3 amino acids: CASSHGVGGETQYF. In DNA form, the CDR3 reads TGCGCCAGCAGCCACGGGGTCGGTGGAGAGACCCAGTACTTC.

This chain links TRBV7-9 with TRBJ2-1; TRBD2 might be the D (6 bases). Trimming took 0 bases from V and 8 from J, leaving 11 bases between them. CDR1 is SEHNR, CDR2 FQNEAQ, per germline (reference sequence). CDR3 length: 14 amino acids. The CDR3 here is CASSLAGGEDEQFF. The CDR3 DNA is TGTGCCAGCAGCTTAGCGGGCGGGGAAGATGAGCAGTTCTTC.

This clone is a singleton in its sample. The chain has TRBV10-3 and TRBJ1-6; D is possibly TRBD1 (6 bases). The CDR3 spans 16 residues. Germline V lookup: CDR1 ENHRY, CDR2 SYGVKD. V dropped 3 bases and J dropped 4 bases, with 13 bases sitting between them. The chain's CDR3 is CAISDSDSIYNSPLHF. The DNA of the CDR3 is TGTGCCATCAGTGACTCGGACAGTATTTATAATTCACCCCTCCACTTT.